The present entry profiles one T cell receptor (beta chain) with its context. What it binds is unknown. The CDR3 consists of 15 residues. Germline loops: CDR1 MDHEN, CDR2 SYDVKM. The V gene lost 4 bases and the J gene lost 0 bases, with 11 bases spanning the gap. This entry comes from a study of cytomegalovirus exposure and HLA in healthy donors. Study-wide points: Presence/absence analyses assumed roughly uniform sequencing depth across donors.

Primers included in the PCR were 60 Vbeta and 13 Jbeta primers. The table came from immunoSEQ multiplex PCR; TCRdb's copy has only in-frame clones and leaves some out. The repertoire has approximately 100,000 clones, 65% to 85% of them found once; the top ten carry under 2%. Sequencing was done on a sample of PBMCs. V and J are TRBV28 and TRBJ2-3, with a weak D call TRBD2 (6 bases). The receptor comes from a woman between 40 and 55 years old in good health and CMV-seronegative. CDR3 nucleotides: TGTGCCAGCAGTTCCCTAGGAGGGAGCACAGATACGCAGTATTTT. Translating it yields CASSSLGGSTDTQYF. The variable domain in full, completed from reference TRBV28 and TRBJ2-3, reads DVKVTQSSRYLVKRTGEKVFLECVQDMDHENMFWYRQDPGLGLRLIYFSYDVKMKEKGDIPEGYSVSREKKERFSLILESASTNQTSMYLCASSSLGGSTDTQYFGPGTRLTVL.